Presented here are 21 T cell receptor beta chains from one specimen sequenced in a study of cytomegalovirus exposure and HLA in healthy donors. PCR used 60 Vbeta primers and 13 Jbeta primers. TCRdb's table, derived via immunoSEQ multiplex PCR, lists solely in-frame clones and lacks some. The specimen's table records 200,000 to 250,000 clones. Sequenced: PBMCs. The receptor set was obtained from a girl aged 2 to 10 in good health and CMV-seropositive.

The genes are TRBV6-1 and TRBJ2-7; TRBD1 is a possible D gene (5 bases). This CDR3 spans 12 amino acids. Looked up from germline, CDR1 is MNHNS and CDR2 is SASEGT. The V and J ends lost 5 bases and 3 bases respectively, with 8 bases between them. The CDR3 loop reads CASSRTGYEQYF. CDR3 in DNA: TGTGCCAGCAGTCGTACAGGCTACGAGCAGTACTTC.

The chain carries TRBV6-1 and TRBJ1-5; D is perhaps TRBD1 (6 bases). V lost 7 bases and J lost 4, with 11 bases in between. There are 13 residues in the CDR3. CDR1 is MNHNS, CDR2 SASEGT, per germline. CDR3 DNA sequence: TGTGCCAGCACTACGGACAGAAATCAGCCCCAGCATTTT. Its translation: CASTTDRNQPQHF.

The genes are TRBV5-6 and TRBJ2-1; the match to TRBD2 covers 7 bases. Germline loops: CDR1 SGHDT, CDR2 YYEEEE. CDR3 length equals 18 residues. After removal of 4 bases from V and 0 bases from J, the junction contained 13 bases not matched to a gene. The CDR3 DNA is TGTGCCAGCAGCCCCCTCTCGCGGGGAGGGAGCTCCTACAATGAGCAGTTCTTC. This encodes CASSPLSRGGSSYNEQFF.

The chain uses TRBV27 and TRBJ1-1, with 7 bases matching TRBD1. CDR3 length: 12 amino acids. V dropped 6 bases and J dropped 4; count of bases not matched to a gene: 2. Germline-derived CDR1 and CDR2 are MNHEY and SMNVEV (reference sequence). CDR3 coding DNA: TGTGCCAGCAGGGAGGGGGCCACTGAAGCTTTCTTT. Protein: CASREGATEAFF.

This sequence joins TRBV7-2 and TRBJ2-3; weak D call: TRBD2 (8 bases). CDR3 length equals 17 residues. Germline V gives CDR1 SGHTA, CDR2 FQGNSA. Trimming removed 5 bases from V and 4 bases from J, with 22 bases in between. CDR3 coding DNA: TGTGCCAGCAGCCCAATACGTTTTAGCGGGACAGCAGATACGCAGTATTTT. This encodes CASSPIRFSGTADTQYF. Full variable domain (outside the CDR3, taken from reference TRBV7-2 and TRBJ2-3): GAGVSQSPSNKVTEKGKDVELRCDPISGHTALYWYRQSLGQGLEFLIYFQGNSAPDKSGLPSDRFSAERTGGSVSTLTIQRTQQEDSAVYLCASSPIRFSGTADTQYFGPGTRLTVL.

The chain employs TRBV5-6 and TRBJ2-7; TRBD2 matches 8 bases. The V gene's germline CDR1 is SGHDT and CDR2 YYEEEE. V dropped 0 bases and J dropped 1; count of bases not matched to a gene: 6. The CDR3 loop spans 16 amino acids. CDR3 sequence: CASSLEASGLSYEQYF. CDR3 DNA: TGTGCCAGCAGCTTGGAGGCTAGCGGGTTATCCTACGAGCAGTACTTC.

This chain links TRBV13 with TRBJ2-3; D is perhaps TRBD1 (6 bases). Germline V lookup: CDR1 PRHDT, CDR2 FYEKMQ (reference sequence). Trimming stripped 5 bases from V and 0 bases from J, with 12 bases between. The CDR3 has 15 residues. CDR3 nucleotides: TGTGCCAGCAGCGCCAGGGGAGCTAGCACAGATACGCAGTATTTT. Protein product: CASSARGASTDTQYF.

The chain recombines TRBV29-1 with TRBJ2-7; maybe TRBD1 (7 bases). CDR3 length: 15 residues. Trimming left V 5 bases short and J 1 base short, with 18 bases between. CDR1 is SQVTM and CDR2 is ANQGSEA in the germline V gene. CDR3 in amino acids: CSVKGGTAGSYEQYF. CDR3 in DNA: TGCAGCGTTAAAGGAGGGACAGCCGGTTCCTACGAGCAGTACTTC.

The rearrangement uses TRBV5-1 and TRBJ1-1; D unresolved. Germline CDR1 and CDR2: SGHRS and YFSETQ. This CDR3 is 13 amino acids long. Trimming took off 1 base at V and 1 base at J, with 5 bases between the two ends. The CDR3 sequence is CASSLTGNTEAFF. The CDR3 nucleotides read TGCGCCAGCAGCTTGACGGGGAACACTGAAGCTTTCTTT.

The V gene is TRBV5-4, the J gene TRBJ2-2; TRBD2 matches 9 bases. V dropped 4 bases and J dropped 1; count of bases not matched to a gene: 5. Germline lookup yields CDR1 SGHNT and CDR2 YYREEE (reference sequence). The CDR3 runs 16 residues. CDR3 in DNA: TGTGCCAGCAGCCCTAGCGGGACTCAGAACACCGGGGAGCTGTTTTTT. Translation: CASSPSGTQNTGELFF.

V is TRBV10-1 and J is TRBJ1-1; D possibly corresponds to TRBD1 (6 bases). CDR3 size: 12 residues. Germline assignment: CDR1 WNHNN and CDR2 SYGVQD (reference sequence). V was trimmed by 11 bases and J by 1 base, leaving 11 bases between them. The DNA of the CDR3 is TGCGCCCCACCGGACAGGAACACTGAAGCTTTCTTT. Residues: CAPPDRNTEAFF.

The chain uses TRBV7-2 and TRBJ1-1; D not resolved. The CDR3 totals 15 residues. Trimming shortened V by 1 base and J by 0 bases, and 9 bases separated the two germline ends. Germline loops: CDR1 SGHTA, CDR2 FQGNSA. CDR3 region: CASSLGRAVNTEAFF. CDR3 nucleotide sequence: TGTGCCAGCAGCTTAGGCCGCGCGGTGAACACTGAAGCTTTCTTT.

J is TRBJ1-4 and V is TRBV29-1, with a weak D call TRBD1 (5 bases). CDR1 SQVTM and CDR2 ANQGSEA come from the germline V gene. The V end lost 7 bases, the J end lost 0 bases, and 21 bases lay between the germline ends. The CDR3 is made up of 17 amino acids. The CDR3 reads CSAPEFKGETTNEKLFF. As DNA, the CDR3 is TGCAGCGCCCCCGAGTTTAAAGGGGAAACAACTAATGAAAAACTGTTTTTT.

The V gene is TRBV27, the J gene TRBJ2-1, with a weak D call TRBD2 (6 bases). V was shortened by 0 bases and J by 5 bases, with 8 bases between the two germline ends. Germline loops: CDR1 MNHEY, CDR2 SMNVEV (reference sequence). The CDR3 extends over 14 amino acids. The CDR3 DNA is TGTGCCAGCAGTTTATCGGCTAGCGACAATGAGCAGTTCTTC. Protein: CASSLSASDNEQFF.

The rearrangement uses TRBV5-6 and TRBJ1-1; 8 bases are shared with TRBD1. The CDR3 totals 13 residues. The junction had 5 bases not matched to a gene; V was cut back by 2 bases and J by 8 bases. CDR1 and CDR2 from the germline V gene are SGHDT and YYEEEE. The DNA for the CDR3 is TGTGCCAGCAGCTTTCTGACAGGGGAAGAAGCTTTCTTT. This gives the protein CASSFLTGEEAFF.

The chain couples TRBV5-4 to TRBJ2-1, with 11 nucleotides matching TRBD2. In germline, CDR1 is SGHNT, CDR2 YYREEE (reference sequence). This CDR3 is built from 15 residues. V shed 3 bases, J shed 15 bases, and the junction held 14 bases outside the gene matches. CDR3: CASSSRTSGSRHWFF. CDR3 nucleotides: TGTGCCAGCAGCTCACGGACTAGCGGGTCCCGGCACTGGTTCTTC.

The J gene is TRBJ2-1, the V gene TRBV7-3, with D possibly TRBD2 on 6 matching bases. The CDR3 totals 17 residues. CDR1 is SGHTA and CDR2 is FQGTGA in the germline V gene. V lost 0 bases to trimming and J lost 4 bases, with 16 bases between them. This chain's CDR3 is CASSLTGGAYRYNEQFF. CDR3 coding DNA: TGTGCCAGCAGCTTAACGGGAGGCGCCTATCGGTACAATGAGCAGTTCTTC.

The CDR3 region is CASSSSGRAGLMQYF. The CDR3 coding sequence is TGTGCCAGCAGCTCTAGCGGGAGAGCGGGCTTGATGCAGTACTTC. The V and J genes are TRBV13 and TRBJ2-5; 10 bases map to TRBD2. V gave up 4 bases and J gave up 11 bases; unmatched junction bases: 13. Per germline, CDR1 PRHDT and CDR2 FYEKMQ (reference sequence). The CDR3 consists of 15 residues.

The chain employs TRBV28 and TRBJ2-1; 7 bases are shared with TRBD1. Losses at the gene ends were 5 bases for V and 6 bases for J; bases not matched to a gene: 10. The CDR3 runs 15 residues. CDR1 MDHEN and CDR2 SYDVKM come from the germline V gene. The CDR3 sequence: CASSTPGQYINEQFF. For the CDR3, the DNA is TGTGCCAGCAGTACCCCGGGACAGTATATCAATGAGCAGTTCTTC.

The V call is TRBV9, the J call TRBJ2-3; D perhaps matches TRBD2 (5 bases). CDR3 length equals 14 residues. Trimming left V 0 bases short and J 4 bases short, with 9 bases between. Germline-derived CDR1 and CDR2 are SGDLS and YYNGEE. CDR3 sequence: CASSVVGDPDTQYF. DNA for the CDR3: TGTGCCAGCAGCGTAGTCGGGGATCCAGATACGCAGTATTTT.

The rearrangement joins TRBV4-1 to TRBJ2-3; 15 bases fit TRBD2. V lost 0 bases to trimming and J lost 2 bases; unmatched junction nucleotides: 3. The CDR3 loop spans 18 amino acids. Looked up from germline, CDR1 is MGHRA and CDR2 is YSYEKL. The CDR3 loop reads CASSQEGTSGRNTDTQYF. The DNA of the CDR3 is TGCGCCAGCAGCCAAGAGGGGACTAGCGGGAGGAACACAGATACGCAGTATTTT.